The entry that follows covers one T cell receptor beta chain sequence. Its specificity is not known. This record belongs to a study of T cells expressing NK-cell markers. TCRdb reprocessed the 5' RACE reads, with one entry per CDR3 protein and no DNA. This specimen shows 300,000 to 500,000 distinct CDR3 sequences; the ten leading clones hold around a tenth. Study-level results: Expanded NKG2C+ T cell clones were not confirmed as HCMV-specific. The CD3+CD56-NKG2C+ fraction of a few donors was also led by these clonotypes.

Sequencing was performed on blood T cells: a sorted CD56 or NKG2C T cell subset, CD4+ or CD8+ T cells, or bulk PBMC T cells (not recorded which). The clonotype was recovered from a woman aged 50 to 60 in good health.

The chain's CDR3 is CAWSLVWDSTDTQYF. The chain employs TRBV30 and TRBJ2-3; TCRdb outputs TRBD1, but without DNA this stays unchecked. The germline CDR1 and CDR2 sequences are GTSNPN and SVGIG (reference sequence). This CDR3 comprises 15 residues.